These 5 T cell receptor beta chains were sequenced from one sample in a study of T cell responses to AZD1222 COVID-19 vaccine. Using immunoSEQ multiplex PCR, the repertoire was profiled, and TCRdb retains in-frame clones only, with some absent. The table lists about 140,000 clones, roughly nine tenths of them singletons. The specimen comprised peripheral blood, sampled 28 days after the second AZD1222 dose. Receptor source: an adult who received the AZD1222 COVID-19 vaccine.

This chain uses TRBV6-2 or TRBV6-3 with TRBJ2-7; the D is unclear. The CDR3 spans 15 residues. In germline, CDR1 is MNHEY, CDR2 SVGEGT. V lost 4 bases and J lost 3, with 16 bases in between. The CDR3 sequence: CASSSFAPPDYEQYF. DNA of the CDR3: TGTGCCAGCAGTTCCTTCGCGCCACCGGACTACGAGCAGTACTTC.

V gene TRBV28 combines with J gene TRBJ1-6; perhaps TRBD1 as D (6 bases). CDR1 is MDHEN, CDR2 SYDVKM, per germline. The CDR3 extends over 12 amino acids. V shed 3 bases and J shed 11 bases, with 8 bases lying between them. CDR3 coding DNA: TGTGCCAGCAGTTTTCGGACAGCACCCCTCCACTTT. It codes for CASSFRTAPLHF.

The CDR3 region has the DNA TGTGCCAGCAGCCCCTCAGGGGCGGCTGGAAATTCACCCCTCCACTTT. Amino acid sequence: CASSPSGAAGNSPLHF. This rearrangement joins TRBV5-4 to TRBJ1-6, with D perhaps TRBD1 (6 bases). The CDR3 is 16 amino acids. V was trimmed by 4 bases and J by 7 bases, leaving 18 bases between them. Germline V gene data show CDR1 as SGHNT and CDR2 as YYREEE (reference sequence).

The CDR3 DNA sequence: TGTGCCAGCAGCCCCGGTAGCGGGAGGCCCCATGAGCAGTTCTTC. Its protein is CASSPGSGRPHEQFF. V gene TRBV7-3 combines with J gene TRBJ2-1; 10 bases align to TRBD2. The junction had 9 bases not matched to a gene; V was cut back by 5 bases and J by 8 bases. Germline loops: CDR1 SGHTA, CDR2 FQGTGA. The CDR3 runs to 15 residues.

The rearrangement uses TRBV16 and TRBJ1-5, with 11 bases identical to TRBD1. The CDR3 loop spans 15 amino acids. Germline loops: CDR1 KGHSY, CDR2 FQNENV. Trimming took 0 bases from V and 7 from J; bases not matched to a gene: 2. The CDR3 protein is CASSQSGQGEQPQHF. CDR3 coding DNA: TGTGCCAGCAGCCAATCGGGACAGGGGGAGCAGCCCCAGCATTTT.